The sequence of this T cell receptor beta chain was determined in a study of T cell responses to AZD1222 COVID-19 vaccine. Clones were read by immunoSEQ multiplex PCR, and TCRdb kept only the in-frame ones, dropping some. The sample lists around 190,000 clones; around 92% were seen once. Sequenced here: peripheral blood, sampled on day 0 of AZD1222 vaccination. This clonotype was sampled from an adult in good health.

CDR3 nucleotide sequence: TGTGCCAGTAGTTCCGGGACACTGAACACTGAAGCTTTCTTT. Its translation: CASSSGTLNTEAFF. The rearrangement links TRBV19 to TRBJ1-1, with D maybe TRBD1 (6 bases). CDR3 length: 14 residues. Germline V gene data show CDR1 as LNHDA and CDR2 as SQIVND (reference sequence). V was shortened by 5 bases and J by 0 bases, with 10 bases between the two germline ends.